Shown below are 21 T cell receptor beta chains from a single sample sequenced in a study of T cells in Graves' hyperthyroidism and ophthalmopathy. The source material, RNA transcripts, was used to amplify TCR beta CDR3 regions. The HTBI primer set drove a first-round RT-PCR of the TCR CDR3. TCRdb used MiXCR to reprocess the multiplex PCR reads, holding one entry per CDR3 protein. The sample has hundreds of thousands of distinct CDR3 sequences; 15% to 20% are singletons. The specimen sequenced was blood. The receptor source for this set is a woman aged 25 to 39 with Graves' hyperthyroidism.

This chain links TRBV5-1 with TRBJ2-7; a possible D gene is TRBD1 (5 bases). Trimming removed 0 bases from V and 3 bases from J, with 13 bases in between. CDR1 SGHRS and CDR2 YFSETQ come from the germline V gene. The CDR3 has 15 residues. The CDR3 protein is CASSLGQFLGYEQYF. CDR3 sequence (DNA): TGCGCCAGCAGCTTGGGACAGTTCCTCGGCTACGAGCAGTACTTC.

The sample holds many counts of this clonotype. The CDR3 DNA is TGTGCCAGCAGTTCCCGGAACAGGGCCGATACCCAGTACTTC. It codes for CASSSRNRADTQYF. V and J are TRBV28 and TRBJ2-5; weak D call: TRBD1 (6 bases). The V end lost 4 bases, the J end lost 8 bases, and 17 bases lay between the germline ends. The CDR3 sequence is 14 residues long. CDR1 and CDR2 from the germline V gene are MDHEN and SYDVKM.

On this clonotype itself: At one boundary the junction diverges from the germline segment, which might be a read error. The chain joins TRBV19 to TRBJ2-1; no clear D. The CDR3 totals 13 residues. Germline values: CDR1 LNHDA, CDR2 SQIVND (reference sequence). CDR3 nucleotides: TGTGCCAGTAGTATAAGTCGTGGGAATGGGCAGTTCTTC. Amino acids: CASSISRGNGQFF.

This clonotype turned up a few times. It may be a read error: a sequence one base away is much more abundant. The genes are TRBV27 and TRBJ2-7, with 10 bases lining up with TRBD1. The CDR3 totals 14 residues. From germline, CDR1 is MNHEY and CDR2 SMNVEV (reference sequence). J gave up 7 bases and V 6 bases, and 9 bases lay outside the gene matches. CDR3 nucleotides: TGTGCCAGCAGACCCGGGACAGGGGTGGGGGAGCAGTACTTC. It yields the protein CASRPGTGVGEQYF.

The sample holds many counts of this clonotype. CDR3 in DNA: TGTGCCAGCAGCCGGCGGGGGGCGGACACTGAAGCTTTCTTT. It codes for CASSRRGADTEAFF. V usage is TRBV7-3 and J usage is TRBJ1-1, with TRBD1 as a possible D gene (6 bases). The germline V and J ends were trimmed by 5 bases and 3 bases, with 13 bases remaining between them. Germline V gene sequence: CDR1 SGHTA, CDR2 FQGTGA. The CDR3 covers 14 residues.

This clonotype has at least ten counts. This chain uses TRBV7-3 with TRBJ2-7; 9 bases are shared with TRBD1. The germline V gene has CDR1 SGHTA and CDR2 FQGTGA. The CDR3 loop spans 17 amino acids. Unmatched junction bases numbered 12, after V lost 2 bases and J lost 4 bases. The CDR3 bases are TGTGCCAGCAGCTTACTTTTCAACCTGGGACAGGGATACGAGCAGTACTTC. Amino acid sequence: CASSLLFNLGQGYEQYF.

Of note for this clonotype: A much larger clone is a single base away; this may be a read error. This chain links TRBV6-1 with TRBJ2-3, with D maybe TRBD1 (6 bases). The CDR3 length is 17 residues. CDR1 is MNHNS, CDR2 SASEGT, per germline. The CDR3 bases are TGTGCCAGCAGTGAAGAAGATGGGGGCATCTTCGCAGATACGCGGTATTTT. Its translation is CASSEEDGGIFADTRYF.

In its sample, this clonotype was seen many times. The V gene is TRBV10-3, the J gene TRBJ1-1; tentatively, D is TRBD1 (5 bases). The CDR3 contains 14 residues. In germline, CDR1 is ENHRY, CDR2 SYGVKD. V was clipped by 4 bases and J by 0 bases, with 9 bases between them. CDR3 region: CAISVGGMNTEAFF. For the CDR3, the DNA is TGTGCCATCAGTGTCGGGGGGATGAACACTGAAGCTTTCTTT.

This chain links TRBV5-1 with TRBJ1-3; D possibly corresponds to TRBD1 (6 bases). CDR1 and CDR2 (germline): SGHRS, YFSETQ. This CDR3 comprises 14 residues. V was trimmed by 4 bases and J by 2 bases, leaving 10 bases between them. Written as DNA, the CDR3 is TGCGCCAGCAGCCCGGACAGACCTGGAAACACCATATATTTT. It encodes CASSPDRPGNTIYF.

The rearrangement uses TRBV14 and TRBJ2-7; D gene ambiguous. Germline CDR1 is SGHDN and CDR2 is FVKESK. There are 12 residues in the CDR3. V dropped 2 bases and J dropped 4 bases, with 6 bases sitting between them. This chain's CDR3 is CASSQLHYEQYF. CDR3 DNA sequence: TGTGCCAGCAGCCAACTCCATTACGAGCAGTACTTC.

The chain joins TRBV6-5 to TRBJ1-1; D remains unclear. The CDR3 extends over 14 amino acids. CDR1 is MNHEY, CDR2 SVGAGI, per germline. Between the trimmed V and J ends, which lost 1 base and 3 bases, there was a span of 9 bases. The CDR3 sequence: CASSYFSGYTEAFF. DNA for the CDR3: TGTGCCAGCAGTTACTTTTCGGGTTACACTGAAGCTTTCTTT.

This clonotype appeared many times. The chain couples TRBV20-1 to TRBJ2-3; tentatively, D is TRBD2 (6 bases). Germline V gene sequence: CDR1 DFQATT, CDR2 SNEGSKA (reference sequence). The CDR3 runs to 15 residues. V was cut by 4 bases and J by 6 bases, with 20 bases left in between. Here the CDR3 reads CSATLFAGRWDTQYF. The DNA of the CDR3 is TGCAGTGCTACCCTCTTTGCGGGACGGTGGGATACGCAGTATTTT.

This clonotype has ten or more counts. This chain joins TRBV12-3 or TRBV12-4 and TRBJ1-1; no definite D call. V was pared by 1 base and J by 4 bases, with 10 bases between. This CDR3 region has 14 residues. The CDR3 loop is CASSLEGGGTEAFF. For the CDR3, the DNA is TGTGCCAGCAGTTTAGAGGGAGGAGGCACTGAAGCTTTCTTT.

The V gene is TRBV2, the J gene TRBJ1-6; no firm D call. The CDR3 has 15 residues. Trimming removed 7 bases from V and 0 bases from J, with 10 bases in between. Per the germline V gene, CDR1 is SNHLY and CDR2 is FYNNEI. CDR3 loop: CASTPRGSYNSPLHF. The CDR3, as DNA: TGTGCCAGCACACCCCGGGGCTCCTATAATTCACCCCTCCACTTT.

This clonotype came up a few times. The chain carries TRBV20-1 and TRBJ2-1, with TRBD2 matching over 7 bases. The junction had 21 bases not matched to a gene; V was cut back by 0 bases and J by 4 bases. This CDR3 has 20 amino acids. Germline-derived CDR1 and CDR2 are DFQATT and SNEGSKA (reference sequence). The CDR3, as DNA: TGCAGTGCTAGAGATCCCTCCTATACAATGAGCGGGACCCTATACAATGAGCAGTTCTTC. Translated, it gives CSARDPSYTMSGTLYNEQFF.

The CDR3 here is CASSQERGNEQFF. The CDR3 DNA reads as TGCGCCAGCAGCCAGGAGAGGGGGAATGAGCAGTTCTTC. The genes are TRBV4-3 and TRBJ2-1; tentatively, D is TRBD1 (6 bases). Germline V gene lookup returns CDR1 LGHNA and CDR2 YSLEER. V was cut by 3 bases and J by 7 bases, with 10 bases left in between. This CDR3 is built from 13 residues.

This clonotype was recorded a few times. J is TRBJ2-5 and V is TRBV19; a possible D gene is TRBD2 (6 bases). Per germline, CDR1 LNHDA and CDR2 SQIVND (reference sequence). The V end was cut by 1 base, the J end by 1 base, with 7 bases between. The CDR3 length is 14 residues. The CDR3, as DNA: TGTGCCAGTAGTATAGCGGGGGTCCAAGAGACCCAGTACTTC. As protein: CASSIAGVQETQYF.

The chain couples TRBV6-1 to TRBJ2-7; TRBD1 matches 11 bases. The CDR3 totals 14 residues. With 6 bases clipped from V and 8 bases from J, the junction kept 9 bases outside the gene matches. Germline V gene lookup returns CDR1 MNHNS and CDR2 SASEGT. This CDR3 reads CASSHGTGGDKQYF. The DNA of the CDR3 is TGTGCCAGCAGCCATGGGACAGGGGGAGATAAGCAGTACTTC.

The chain is built from TRBV6-2 or TRBV6-3 and TRBJ2-7; 8 positions agree with TRBD2. This CDR3 contains 14 residues. Per germline, CDR1 MNHEY and CDR2 SVGEGT. V trimming: 6 bases; J trimming: 5 bases; junction bases outside the gene matches: 9. This chain's CDR3 is CASSPAGALHEQYF. The CDR3 DNA is TGTGCCAGCAGCCCAGCGGGAGCACTTCACGAGCAGTACTTC.

This clonotype has at least ten counts. This chain joins TRBV2 and TRBJ1-5, with 7 bases matching TRBD1. V shed 4 bases, J shed 7 bases, and the junction held 7 bases outside the gene matches. This CDR3 has 14 residues. Germline CDR1 SNHLY, CDR2 FYNNEI. In nucleotides, the CDR3 is TGTGCCAGCAGTGTGGCCAGGGGGAACCAGCCCCAGCATTTT. It specifies CASSVARGNQPQHF.

This clonotype was seen repeatedly, ten times or more. This chain connects TRBV2 to TRBJ1-5; weak D call: TRBD1 (5 bases). The CDR3 is 15 residues long. CDR1 is SNHLY and CDR2 is FYNNEI in the germline V gene. Trimming shortened V by 6 bases and J by 7 bases, and 19 bases separated the two germline ends. CDR3 amino acids: CASRAGGVSGQPQHF. DNA for the CDR3: TGTGCCAGCAGGGCTGGGGGAGTATCCGGGCAGCCCCAGCATTTT.